Below, one T cell receptor beta chain is given with its context. What it binds is unknown. The PCR contained 60 Vbeta and 13 Jbeta primers. The protocol was immunoSEQ multiplex PCR, while the TCRdb copy is restricted to in-frame clones and leaves out a portion. The data contain 120,000 or so clones, roughly 80% of them singletons. This specimen belongs to a study of cytomegalovirus exposure and HLA in healthy donors. Study-level background: When 350 to 500 donors were genotyped, approximately 80% of them were found to fall in the Caucasian-associated ancestry cluster.

Study-wide results and caveats: TCR beta V- and J-gene trimming, according to a later analysis, was linked to a missense DCLRE1C variant.

CDR1 is LNHDA and CDR2 is SQIVND in the germline V gene (reference sequence). V was clipped by 3 bases and J by 7 bases; unmatched bases: 11. CDR3 length equals 15 residues. The V and J genes are TRBV19 and TRBJ1-2; 7 nucleotides align to TRBD1. The source of this sequence is a man younger than 45 in good health and CMV-seronegative. Sequenced: PBMCs. This CDR3 reads CASSIQPGQRGGYTF. CDR3 DNA sequence: TGTGCCAGTAGTATCCAACCGGGACAGCGTGGTGGCTACACCTTC. The variable domain in full, with the rest retrieved from reference TRBV19 and TRBJ1-2, is DGGITQSPKYLFRKEGQNVTLSCEQNLNHDAMYWYRQDPGQGLRLIYYSQIVNDFQKGDIAEGYSVSREKKESFPLTVTSAQKNPTAFYLCASSIQPGQRGGYTFGSGTRLTVV.